Listed below are T cell receptor beta chains from one sample, sequenced in a study of blood T cell repertoires in COVID-19. The table came from immunoSEQ multiplex PCR; TCRdb's copy has only in-frame clones and leaves some out. The sample records 100,000 to 120,000 clones, around 81% being singletons. Sequenced sample: peripheral blood. The source is a woman in her 70s with acute or convalescent COVID-19. The CDR3 runs from the conserved cysteine through the conserved F or W. A D gene is named only where the DNA matches it firmly. Clone size is shown for a subset of rows, as once, few, many or a class of expanded clone.

clone size | J gene | V gene | D gene | CDR3 protein | CDR3 DNA
. | TRBJ1-4 | TRBV2 | TRBD1 | CASRRRKPGQGVTLVTNEKLFF | TGTGCCAGCAGGCGACGCAAACCCGGACAGGGGGTAACTCTTGTAACTAATGAAAAACTGTTTTTT
. | TRBJ1-1 | TRBV6-5 | . | CATTTDEAFF | TGTGCCACCACGACAGATGAGGCTTTCTTT
. | TRBJ2-1 | TRBV2 | TRBD2 | CASTRQREAYNEQFF | TGTGCCAGCACCAGACAGCGGGAGGCCTACAATGAGCAGTTCTTC
. | TRBJ1-6 | TRBV5-1 | . | CASSLVEGYSPLHF | TGCGCCAGCAGCTTGGTGGAGGGCTATTCACCCCTCCACTTT
. | TRBJ1-2 | TRBV19 | TRBD1 | CATARDRGNYGYTF | TGTGCCACAGCAAGGGACAGGGGTAACTATGGCTACACCTTC
few | TRBJ1-1 | TRBV2 | . | CASSVRNTEAFF | TGTGCCAGCAGTGTGAGGAACACTGAAGCTTTCTTT
many | TRBJ1-2 | TRBV6-5 | . | CASSKGGGGYTF | TGTGCCAGCTCCAAAGGGGGTGGTGGCTACACCTTC
. | TRBJ1-1 | TRBV5-5 | . | CASSLGHLTEAFF | TGTGCCAGCAGCTTGGGACACCTCACTGAAGCTTTCTTT
. | TRBJ2-2 | TRBV18 | TRBD1 | CASSRSNTGTGSPGELFF | TGTGCCAGCTCCCGATCGAACACCGGGACAGGGTCTCCCGGGGAGCTGTTTTTT
few | TRBJ1-2 | TRBV7-9 | TRBD1 | CASSLEPDRGKRGYTF | TGTGCCAGCAGCTTGGAGCCCGACAGGGGGAAACGGGGCTACACCTTC
. | TRBJ1-4 | TRBV6-2/TRBV6-3 | . | CASSLTGGGEKLFF | TGTGCCAGCAGTCTGACAGGAGGTGGTGAAAAACTGTTTTTT
. | TRBJ2-3 | TRBV2 | . | CATRRQFLSSTDTQYF | TGTGCCACCCGTCGACAGTTTCTTTCTAGCACAGATACGCAGTATTTT
. | TRBJ2-3 | TRBV9 | . | CASSVGISSTDTQYF | TGTGCCAGCAGCGTAGGTATCTCTAGCACAGATACGCAGTATTTT
. | TRBJ2-3 | TRBV5-1 | TRBD2 | CASSLLAGGPTDTQYF | TGCGCCAGCAGCCTATTAGCGGGAGGGCCGACAGATACGCAGTATTTT
few | TRBJ1-2 | TRBV19 | . | CASSQTMTSPAGYTF | TGTGCCAGTAGTCAAACCATGACAAGCCCGGCCGGCTACACCTTC
. | TRBJ1-3 | TRBV6-5 | . | CASSYSGSSGNTIYF | TGTGCCAGCAGTTACAGCGGGAGCTCTGGAAACACCATATATTTT
. | TRBJ1-2 | TRBV5-4 | . | CASSSGQISTNYGYTF | TGTGCCAGCAGCTCCGGACAGATATCAACTAACTATGGCTACACCTTC
. | TRBJ1-6 | TRBV5-5 | . | CASSSTGTGGSPLHF | TGTGCCAGCAGCTCCACCGGGACCGGGGGGTCACCCCTCCACTTT
. | TRBJ1-1 | TRBV5-6 | . | CASSYGRNTEAFF | TGTGCCAGCAGCTATGGCAGGAACACTGAAGCTTTCTTT
. | TRBJ2-5 | TRBV5-6 | TRBD1 | CASSLDRPLQETQYF | TGTGCCAGCAGCCTGGACAGGCCCCTTCAAGAGACCCAGTACTTC
. | TRBJ2-5 | TRBV3-1/TRBV3-2 | TRBD1 | CASSHNTGDGESQYF | TGTGCCAGCAGCCACAATACAGGGGACGGAGAGTCCCAGTACTTC
. | TRBJ2-2 | TRBV6-2/TRBV6-3 | TRBD2 | CASSSHRLAGTGELFF | TGTGCCAGCAGTTCCCATCGACTAGCGGGCACCGGGGAGCTGTTTTTT